This record covers a single TCR beta chain. Its cognate antigen is unknown. Blood was sampled at baseline, cycle 4 day 1, and cycle 7 day 1. Measured with immunoSEQ multiplex PCR; TCRdb has only the in-frame clones, and not every one. The sample includes almost 90,000 clones, roughly 89% of them seen just once. The data were taken from a study of OX40 agonist ivuxolimab in advanced cancers. Across the study: While on treatment, patients had intravenous ivuxolimab at 0.01 to 10 mg/kg every 2 weeks. Patients enrolled in dose escalation were diagnosed with hepatocellular carcinoma, melanoma, renal cell or head and neck cancer. Overall study findings and caveats: Partial responders at 0.1-3.0 mg/kg showed near-lowest clonal expansion.

CDR1 and CDR2 from the germline V gene are SGHTA and FQGNSA. Between the trimmed V and J ends, which lost 0 bases and 5 bases, there was a span of 13 bases. The CDR3 loop spans 15 amino acids. This receptor was obtained from an adult with an advanced solid tumor such as melanoma, head and neck, liver or kidney cancer. Sequenced material: CD4+ or CD8+ T cells sorted from blood, taken in a trial of the OX40 agonist ivuxolimab. The chain uses TRBV7-2 and TRBJ2-5; D may be TRBD2 (6 bases). This CDR3 is CASSLAGAGGETQYF. DNA for the CDR3: TGTGCCAGCAGCTTAGCGGGAGCGGGTGGCGAGACCCAGTACTTC.